This TCR beta chain is from a study of vaccination effects on CD4 cells after COVID-19. Per the germline V gene, CDR1 is LGHDT and CDR2 is YNNKEL (reference sequence). Between the trimmed V and J ends, which lost 0 bases and 4 bases, there was a span of 16 bases. The CDR3 is made up of 16 amino acids. When less than 11 days of culture had elapsed, CD4+ T cells were isolated. Half the medium was replaced with IL-2 medium on days 3 and 7. In the case of this clone: Its specificity is unknown.

Sequencing was performed with immunoSEQ multiplex PCR; in TCRdb, only in-frame clones are kept and a portion is missing. The repertoire has about 46,000 clones, about 74% of them found once; the top ten carry just over 8.5%. The chain links TRBV3-1 (or the pseudogene TRBV3-2) to TRBJ2-7; no clear D. The input for sequencing was CD4+ T cells from PBMCs cultured without peptide, taken before COVID-19 vaccination. This clonotype originated in a human donor who had a prior SARS-CoV-2 infection. CDR3: CASSQDKGSYSYEQYF. CDR3 coding DNA: TGTGCCAGCAGCCAAGATAAAGGGTCGTATTCTTACGAGCAGTACTTC.